This TCR beta chain appears in the sequencing data of a study of patients and donors after allogeneic stem cell transplantation. Each CDR3 protein is one row after TCRdb ran MiXCR on the RT-PCR reads. The table lists about 160,000 distinct CDR3 sequences, approximately 37% of them singletons. The CDR3 length is 16 residues. Germline-derived CDR1 and CDR2 are SGHTA and FQGNSA. The V gene lost 1 base and the J gene lost 4 bases, with 14 bases spanning the gap. The chain links TRBV7-2 to TRBJ1-5; D gene ambiguous. This clonotype was obtained from a human donor who was either an allogeneic HSCT recipient or a stem cell or donor lymphocyte infusion donor (not recorded which). It is not recorded whose cells these are; they may come from a transplant donor. Sequencing was done on a sample of blood, either unsorted or a sorted T cell fraction (not recorded which). The CDR3 sequence: CASSLVVGLPNQPQHF. CDR3 nucleotide sequence: TGTGCCAGCAGCTTAGTCGTTGGGCTACCGAATCAGCCCCAGCATTTT.